This passage covers 8 T cell receptor beta chains from one sample sequenced in a study of blood T cell repertoires in COVID-19 (dated by TCRdb to 2018 to 2020). The receptor library was made with the immunoSEQ multiplex PCR assay. TCRdb stores this immuneACCESS table with in-frame sequences only. Part of the clones is absent; in the studies checked, under half of the shortfall reflects unresolved V genes, and no reason is known for the rest. This sample holds about 140,000 clones; roughly 84% were observed only once. The top ten constitute approximately 8.9% of the sample. The sample comprised peripheral blood. Every receptor here comes from a man aged 30-40 years with COVID-19, enrolled during active disease.

The genes are TRBV24-1 and TRBJ2-1, with D maybe TRBD1 (6 bases). The length of the CDR3 is 19 residues. Germline CDR1 reads KGHDR; CDR2 reads SFDVKD. Deletions cut 5 bases from V and 0 bases from J, with 22 bases between. Here the CDR3 DNA reads TGTGCCACCAGTGGTCCGGGACAAGGCTTGGGGAGCTCCTACAATGAGCAGTTCTTC. Translated, it gives CATSGPGQGLGSSYNEQFF.

The rearrangement links TRBV6-5 to TRBJ1-6; possible D gene TRBD1, 6 bases. V lost 6 bases to trimming and J lost 9 bases, with 18 bases between them. CDR3 size: 15 residues. CDR1 is MNHEY, CDR2 SVGAGI, per germline. CDR3 bases: TGTGCCAGCAGGGGGGAACAGGGTCTGAGTTCACCCCTCCACTTT. Residues: CASRGEQGLSSPLHF.

The chain uses TRBV7-8 and TRBJ2-7; D call uncertain. The V and J ends lost 0 bases and 2 bases respectively, with 8 bases between them. Germline V gene data show CDR1 as SGHVS and CDR2 as FQNEAQ. CDR3 length: 14 residues. CDR3 protein: CASSLARRTYEQYF. DNA for the CDR3: TGTGCCAGCAGCTTAGCGCGGCGGACCTACGAGCAGTACTTC.

The V gene is TRBV14, the J gene TRBJ2-1; TRBD2 aligns across 11 bases. This CDR3 spans 15 amino acids. Germline V gene sequence: CDR1 SGHDN, CDR2 FVKESK. V lost 5 bases, J lost 6 bases, and 6 bases stayed unmatched. CDR3 sequence reads: CASSLRLAGSNEQFF. The CDR3 region has the DNA TGTGCCAGCAGCTTGAGACTAGCGGGGAGCAATGAGCAGTTCTTC.

V and J are TRBV24-1 and TRBJ2-1, with 11 bases that match TRBD2. V gave up 7 bases and J gave up 5 bases; unmatched junction bases: 3. In germline, CDR1 is KGHDR, CDR2 SFDVKD. The CDR3 runs 14 residues. As DNA, the CDR3 is TGTGCCACCAGGTCTAGCGGGAGGAACAATGAGCAGTTCTTC. This gives the protein CATRSSGRNNEQFF.

This clone was counted many times. The chain links TRBV11-2 to TRBJ2-5; 10 bases line up with TRBD1. The germline CDR1 and CDR2 sequences are SGHAT and FQNNGV. The V segment lost 4 bases and the J segment 1 base; nucleotides outside the gene matches: 6. The CDR3 consists of 16 residues. CDR3 sequence: CASSSWTGGPQETQYF. In DNA, the CDR3 is TGTGCCAGCAGCTCTTGGACAGGGGGTCCCCAAGAGACCCAGTACTTC. The full variable domain, completed using reference TRBV11-2 and TRBJ2-5, is EAGVAQSPRYKIIEKRQSVAFWCNPISGHATLYWYQQILGQGPKLLIQFQNNGVVDDSQLPKDRFSAERLKGVDSTLKIQPAKLEDSAVYLCASSSWTGGPQETQYFGPGTRLLVL.

The rearrangement links TRBV28 to TRBJ1-5; D is unresolved. Per germline, CDR1 MDHEN and CDR2 SYDVKM. The V end lost 5 bases, the J end lost 10 bases, and 21 bases lay between the germline ends. This CDR3 contains 15 residues. CDR3 DNA sequence: TGTGCCAGCAGTGGCGGTACGGGGATCCTTTTACCCCAGCATTTT. It yields the protein CASSGGTGILLPQHF.

This rearrangement joins TRBV27 to TRBJ2-7, with 12 bases that match TRBD2. CDR3 length equals 15 residues. J was trimmed by 5 bases and V by 5 bases; bases with no gene match: 7. CDR1 and CDR2 from the germline V gene are MNHEY and SMNVEV (reference sequence). Here the CDR3 DNA reads TGTGCCAGCAGTACAACTAGCGGGAGGTCCCACGAGCAGTACTTC. Amino acid sequence: CASSTTSGRSHEQYF.